This T cell receptor (beta chain) is drawn from a study of post-analysis software for immune sequencing data. Study-wide results and caveats: Analysis by F measure revealed that same-batch samples clustered strongly together. Controls had lower frequencies than patients of about 5 TRBV segments, which included TRBV5-6, TRBV5-1 and TRBV20-1.

Incorporated into the TCR beta cDNA libraries were unique molecular identifiers, which served to reduce PCR and sequencing biases. TCRdb re-called the PCR reads with MiXCR, one entry per CDR3 protein. The sample consists of 700,000 to 800,000 distinct CDR3 sequences, roughly 29% of them appearing once. V dropped 2 bases and J dropped 5 bases, with 5 bases sitting between them. Germline CDR1 is ENHRY and CDR2 is SYGVKD. The CDR3 length is 12 residues. This clonotype has only a few counts. Its antigen is currently unknown. The source material was blood. The chain carries TRBV10-3 and TRBJ2-3; perhaps TRBD2 as D (5 bases). This TCR was sampled from a girl aged 10-17 years with multiple sclerosis. In DNA form, the CDR3 reads TGTGCCATCAGTGAGCGGGGAGATACGCAGTATTTT. Protein: CAISERGDTQYF.